One sample yielded the 25 T cell receptor beta chains listed below, sequenced in a study of cytomegalovirus exposure and HLA in healthy donors. The PCR had 60 Vbeta and 13 Jbeta primers. Assay: immunoSEQ multiplex PCR; the TCRdb copy retains only in-frame clones and omits some. The table has tens of thousands of clones, around 72% seen once. The sequencing input was PBMCs. These receptors were taken from a young man in good health and CMV-seronegative.

The J gene is TRBJ2-7, the V gene TRBV14; 8 nucleotides agree with TRBD2. Germline trimming cut 4 bases from V and 4 bases from J; bases unmatched to any gene: 6. The CDR3 sequence is 14 residues long. Germline assignment: CDR1 SGHDN and CDR2 FVKESK. Written as DNA, the CDR3 is TGTGCCAGCAGCCCCGGGACTAGTGCATACGAGCAGTACTTC. Protein sequence: CASSPGTSAYEQYF. Looking up the rest from reference TRBV14 and TRBJ2-7 gives the full variable domain: EAGVTQFPSHSVIEKGQTVTLRCDPISGHDNLYWYRRVMGKEIKFLLHFVKESKQDESGMPNNRFLAERTGGTYSTLKVQPAELEDSGVYFCASSPGTSAYEQYFGPGTRLTVT.

V usage is TRBV6-5 and J usage is TRBJ2-7; 10 bases fit TRBD1. Germline values: CDR1 MNHEY, CDR2 SVGAGI. V gave up 5 bases and J gave up 5 bases; unmatched junction bases: 6. The CDR3 runs to 14 residues. The DNA of the CDR3 is TGTGCCAGCAGTGCGGGACAGGGGAACAACGAGCAGTACTTC. Its protein is CASSAGQGNNEQYF.

This clone was counted between two and nine times. This rearrangement joins TRBV29-1 to TRBJ1-4, with TRBD1 matching over 7 bases. CDR3 length equals 13 residues. The J segment lost 0 bases and the V segment lost 5 bases, leaving 0 bases of the junction unmatched. Germline V lookup: CDR1 SQVTM, CDR2 ANQGSEA. The CDR3 protein is CSVQGATNEKLFF. In DNA form, the CDR3 reads TGCAGCGTTCAGGGGGCAACTAATGAAAAACTGTTTTTT.

The chain recombines TRBV10-3 with TRBJ1-1; D is possibly TRBD1 (6 bases). The CDR3 has 15 residues. CDR1 is ENHRY, CDR2 SYGVKD, per germline. The germline V and J ends were trimmed by 2 bases and 2 bases, with 12 bases remaining between them. CDR3: CAISENPGANTEAFF. The DNA of the CDR3 is TGTGCCATCAGTGAGAACCCAGGGGCTAACACTGAAGCTTTCTTT.

The table lists this clone with a few counts. The rearrangement uses TRBV5-5 and TRBJ2-7, with 9 bases matching TRBD2. V was pared by 3 bases and J by 6 bases, with 10 bases of the junction left unmatched. CDR1 is SGHKS, CDR2 YYEKEE, per germline (reference sequence). The CDR3 is made up of 15 amino acids. The CDR3 DNA is TGTGCCAGCAGCTCCGTTAGGCTAGCGGGAAGCGAGCAGTACTTC. Translated: CASSSVRLAGSEQYF.

The chain has TRBV30 and TRBJ1-2; TRBD1 is a possible D gene (5 bases). Per the germline V gene, CDR1 is GTSNPN and CDR2 is SVGIG (reference sequence). Trimming shortened V by 4 bases and J by 7 bases, and 13 bases separated the two germline ends. The length of the CDR3 is 12 residues. The CDR3 sequence: CAWNGGGSGYTF. CDR3 sequence (DNA): TGTGCCTGGAACGGGGGAGGGAGTGGCTACACCTTC.

The chain carries TRBV2 and TRBJ2-1; 10 nucleotides agree with TRBD1. The CDR3 runs to 16 residues. V gave up 1 base and J gave up 9 bases; unmatched junction bases: 9. CDR1 is SNHLY and CDR2 is FYNNEI in the germline V gene. Here the CDR3 DNA reads TGTGCCAGCAGTGAAGTGGGGACAGGGGTGGGCGGTGAGCAGTTCTTC. Protein product: CASSEVGTGVGGEQFF.

This clone was seen more than once but under ten times. The chain couples TRBV7-2 to TRBJ2-7; the D gene is possibly TRBD2 (7 bases). The germline gives CDR1 SGHTA, CDR2 FQGNSA. V was cut by 10 bases and J by 6 bases, with 19 bases left in between. The CDR3 runs 13 residues. The CDR3 reads CATRGGGASEQYF. The CDR3 DNA sequence: TGTGCCACTCGAGGGGGGGGCGCTTCCGAGCAGTACTTC.

This clone was picked up a small number of times. CDR3 bases: TGTGCCAGCAGCTCACGACCTACTAGCTATGTCACAGATACGCAGTATTTT. Its protein product is CASSSRPTSYVTDTQYF. The chain uses TRBV5-4 and TRBJ2-3; maybe TRBD2 (6 bases). The CDR3 loop spans 17 amino acids. Trimming stripped 3 bases from V and 2 bases from J, with 19 bases between. Germline V gene data show CDR1 as SGHNT and CDR2 as YYREEE (reference sequence).

The V call is TRBV29-1, the J call TRBJ1-3; 7 positions agree with TRBD1. The germline CDR1 and CDR2 sequences are SQVTM and ANQGSEA. Trimming at V came to 3 bases and at J to 4 bases, leaving 6 bases not matched to a gene. The CDR3 has 14 residues. CDR3 region: CSVEGTVSGNTIYF. CDR3 DNA: TGCAGCGTTGAGGGGACAGTCTCAGGAAACACCATATATTTT.

The rearrangement uses TRBV19 and TRBJ2-6; possibly TRBD1 for D (5 bases). Germline V gene data show CDR1 as LNHDA and CDR2 as SQIVND (reference sequence). The CDR3 totals 20 residues. The ends were cut back, 1 base at V and 0 bases at J, with 19 bases in the middle. The CDR3 nucleotides are TGTGCCAGTAGTATAGGGGGCACGGGCCTGATACTCTCTGGGGCCAACGTCCTGACTTTC. As protein: CASSIGGTGLILSGANVLTF.

This clone was seen only a few times. V usage is TRBV6-5 and J usage is TRBJ2-7; the match to TRBD1 covers 8 bases. Germline V gene sequence: CDR1 MNHEY, CDR2 SVGAGI. Trimming took 5 bases from V and 2 from J; bases not matched to a gene: 5. The CDR3 is made up of 14 amino acids. CDR3 residues: CASSIRQGTYEQYF. DNA for the CDR3: TGTGCCAGCAGTATCAGACAGGGGACCTACGAGCAGTACTTC.

The V and J genes are TRBV5-6 and TRBJ2-7; D uncertain. The CDR3 length is 13 residues. Germline values: CDR1 SGHDT, CDR2 YYEEEE. Trimming removed 1 base from V and 0 bases from J, with 5 bases in between. The CDR3 DNA reads as TGTGCCAGCAGCTTGTCCGTCTCCTACGAGCAGTACTTC. Translated: CASSLSVSYEQYF.

V and J are TRBV6-5 and TRBJ2-1; 9 bases fit TRBD2. Germline CDR1 MNHEY, CDR2 SVGAGI. CDR3 size: 15 residues. V lost 5 bases, J lost 5 bases, and 7 bases stayed unmatched. CDR3 loop: CASSLAGHQDNEQFF. The CDR3 DNA is TGTGCCAGCAGTCTAGCGGGACATCAGGACAATGAGCAGTTCTTC.

The gene calls are TRBV10-3 and TRBJ2-1; 10 bases agree with TRBD1. There are 14 residues in the CDR3. CDR1 is ENHRY, CDR2 SYGVKD, per germline. Unmatched junction bases numbered 6, after V lost 6 bases and J lost 7 bases. The CDR3 region is CAISRQGAGNEQFF. The CDR3 DNA reads TGTGCCATCAGCCGACAGGGGGCAGGAAATGAGCAGTTCTTC.

This chain uses TRBV29-1 with TRBJ2-6; 7 bases fit TRBD1. CDR1 SQVTM and CDR2 ANQGSEA come from the germline V gene. The V and J ends lost 6 bases and 0 bases, in that order; junction bases with no gene match: 5. This CDR3 has 15 residues. Here the CDR3 reads CSVGQESSGANVLTF. In nucleotides, the CDR3 is TGCAGCGTCGGACAGGAAAGCTCTGGGGCCAACGTCCTGACTTTC.

V is TRBV10-1 and J is TRBJ1-1; D perhaps matches TRBD1 (6 bases). Germline assignment: CDR1 WNHNN and CDR2 SYGVQD (reference sequence). Trimming stripped 3 bases from V and 4 bases from J, with 15 bases between. The CDR3 runs 15 residues. CDR3 in amino acids: CASSDRGRSATEAFF. DNA of the CDR3: TGCGCCAGCAGTGACAGGGGAAGAAGCGCCACTGAAGCTTTCTTT.

This clone was counted between two and nine times. The CDR3: CASSFIGGNYNEQFF. The CDR3 DNA is TGTGCCAGCAGTTTCATAGGGGGTAATTACAATGAGCAGTTCTTC. This chain links TRBV28 with TRBJ2-1; D is possibly TRBD1 (6 bases). V was cut by 3 bases and J by 4 bases, with 13 bases left in between. This CDR3 is 15 amino acids long. Germline-derived CDR1 and CDR2 are MDHEN and SYDVKM.

The rearrangement links TRBV10-3 to TRBJ2-7, with 11 bases that match TRBD2. After removal of 6 bases from V and 5 bases from J, the junction contained 6 bases not matched to a gene. Germline V gene data show CDR1 as ENHRY and CDR2 as SYGVKD. The CDR3 consists of 14 residues. CDR3 protein: CAIRVAGGPHEQYF. The CDR3 DNA sequence: TGTGCCATCAGGGTAGCGGGAGGGCCCCACGAGCAGTACTTC.

The J gene is TRBJ1-2, the V gene TRBV28; 7 bases are shared with TRBD1. Per germline, CDR1 MDHEN and CDR2 SYDVKM. With 8 bases clipped from V and 2 bases from J, the junction kept 11 bases outside the gene matches. The CDR3 sequence is 15 residues long. The CDR3 protein is CASDPRGRENYGYTF. The CDR3 bases are TGTGCCAGCGACCCAAGGGGGCGAGAGAACTATGGCTACACCTTC.

V gene TRBV10-1 combines with J gene TRBJ1-1, with 7 bases that match TRBD1. V dropped 8 bases and J dropped 5; count of bases not matched to a gene: 8. CDR3 length equals 13 residues. CDR1 is WNHNN and CDR2 is SYGVQD in the germline V gene (reference sequence). For the CDR3, the DNA is TGCGCCAGCGGGGTCAGGGGGAGGACTGAAGCTTTCTTT. This encodes CASGVRGRTEAFF.

V gene TRBV30 combines with J gene TRBJ2-3; D is unresolved. V was cut by 4 bases and J by 6 bases, with 11 bases left in between. The germline V gene encodes CDR1 GTSNPN and CDR2 SVGIG (reference sequence). The CDR3 spans 12 residues. The CDR3 nucleotides are TGTGCCTGGAAGCAATCTAGGGATACGCAGTATTTT. Translated: CAWKQSRDTQYF. Full variable domain (missing parts from reference TRBV30 and TRBJ2-3): SQTIHQWPATLVQPVGSPLSLECTVEGTSNPNLYWYRQAAGRGLQLLFYSVGIGQISSEVPQNLSASRPQDRQFILSSKKLLLSDSGFYLCAWKQSRDTQYFGPGTRLTVL.

The gene calls are TRBV5-4 and TRBJ2-7; 7 bases are a match to TRBD1. This CDR3 has 13 residues. Per germline, CDR1 SGHNT and CDR2 YYREEE (reference sequence). The J segment lost 3 bases and the V segment lost 4 bases, leaving 4 bases of the junction unmatched. The CDR3 nucleotides are TGTGCCAGCAGCGCACAGGGGAGCTACGAGCAGTACTTC. Protein product: CASSAQGSYEQYF. Full variable domain (remainder filled in from reference TRBV5-4 and TRBJ2-7): ETGVTQSPTHLIKTRGQQVTLRCSSQSGHNTVSWYQQALGQGPQFIFQYYREEENGRGNFPPRFSGLQFPNYSSELNVNALELDDSALYLCASSAQGSYEQYFGPGTRLTVT.

The chain links TRBV30 to TRBJ1-5; D is ambiguous. The germline V and J ends were trimmed by 4 bases and 2 bases, with 12 bases remaining between them. From germline, CDR1 is GTSNPN and CDR2 SVGIG (reference sequence). The length of the CDR3 is 14 residues. This CDR3 is CAWKPGGRNQPQHF. The CDR3 DNA reads as TGTGCCTGGAAGCCAGGCGGGCGCAATCAGCCCCAGCATTTT.

This clone was seen a handful of times. This chain uses TRBV5-4 with TRBJ1-1; D is uncertain. Germline-derived CDR1 and CDR2 are SGHNT and YYREEE (reference sequence). This CDR3 has 14 amino acids. The ends were cut back, 2 bases at V and 6 bases at J, with 14 bases in the middle. CDR3 coding DNA: TGTGCCAGCAGCTTTCAGGCAACACCCTCTGAAGCTTTCTTT. Its protein product is CASSFQATPSEAFF.